This T cell receptor beta chain was sequenced during a study of early T cells in non-severe SARS-CoV-2 infection. Study as a whole: Sequencing input comprised bulk RNA from unsorted whole blood; chain pairing was not available.

This clonotype occurred a few times. MiXCR was run by TCRdb on the 5' RACE reads, yielding one entry per CDR3 protein. The table includes 55,000 to 85,000 distinct CDR3 sequences, about a tenth detected once. The germline V gene has CDR1 SGHTA and CDR2 FQGNSA. This CDR3 is 14 amino acids long. Trimming removed 5 bases at V and 6 bases at J, with 17 bases between. This clonotype was obtained from an adult who was a healthcare worker with PCR-confirmed SARS-CoV-2 infection or an uninfected control (not recorded which). The sequencing here drew on whole blood, taken at baseline. The J gene is TRBJ2-7, the V gene TRBV7-2; D is unresolved. Written as DNA, the CDR3 is TGTGCCAGCAGCCCCGGCTTGGCCTCCCTCGAGCAGTACTTC. It codes for CASSPGLASLEQYF.